The clone carrying this TCR beta chain was detected once. No antigen is known for it. This CDR3 has 18 residues. In germline, CDR1 is SGHNT, CDR2 YENEEA. The V end lost 4 bases, the J end lost 0 bases, and 18 bases lay between the germline ends. The data belong to a study of shared clonotypes between healthy human individuals. Clones were sequenced by immunoSEQ multiplex PCR, and TCRdb holds only the in-frame ones, with some missing. The sample lists 1,500,000 or so clones, approximately 98.5% occurring once. Study results and limitations: The study found lower generation probabilities in non-shared clonotypes than in those shared by all four donors.

Negatively enriched CD4+ T cells were divided by CD45RA into naive and memory. Sequenced input: naive CD4+ T cells sorted from blood. The subset denotes: CD45RA+ positively selected. This rearrangement joins TRBV11-3 to TRBJ2-2; D call uncertain. The clonotype originates from a man aged 25 to 40 in good health. This CDR3 is CASSSKAVGQANTGELFF. As DNA, the CDR3 is TGTGCCAGCAGCTCGAAGGCAGTGGGTCAGGCGAACACCGGGGAGCTGTTTTTT.